What follows are 23 T cell receptor beta chains derived from one specimen sequenced in a study of T-cell reconstitution after alpha-beta-depleted transplantation in children (dated by TCRdb to the mid-2010s). Library preparation was by PCR. TCRdb names Illumina HiSeq 2500 as the instrument used. TCR library preparation used molecular barcoding, with unique molecular identifiers applied to normalize quantification of the TCRbeta repertoire. TCRdb reprocessed the public reads (quality trimming at Q25 with fastp, clone calling with MiXCR) and kept in-frame beta chains. Every CDR3 protein is listed once, alongside the most common genes and DNA of its rows. The sample yields some 490,000 distinct CDR3 sequences; approximately 12% were counted once. Of the sample, 5% to 6% is held by the ten largest clones. The sample here was PBMCs from the stem cell graft donor, taken from the stem cell graft. These receptors all come from a human donor who donated a stem cell graft to a child with combined immunodeficiency.

A few counts support this clonotype. The chain recombines TRBV29-1 with TRBJ2-3; D ambiguous. The germline CDR1 and CDR2 sequences are SQVTM and ANQGSEA. The germline V and J ends were trimmed by 7 bases and 12 bases, with 20 bases remaining between them. The CDR3 is 12 residues long. The CDR3 loop is CSAGGGPLNQYF. CDR3 sequence (DNA): TGCAGCGCCGGCGGTGGACCTCTCAACCAGTATTTT.

This clonotype was observed a handful of times. The CDR3 is CASSLTGSGELFF. CDR3 DNA: TGTGCCAGCAGTTTAACAGGCTCTGGGGAGCTGTTTTTT. The V call is TRBV27, the J call TRBJ2-2; D may be TRBD1 (5 bases). This CDR3 region has 13 residues. V was clipped by 2 bases and J by 8 bases, with 9 bases between them. From germline, CDR1 is MNHEY and CDR2 SMNVEV (reference sequence).

V usage is TRBV30 and J usage is TRBJ2-1, with D possibly being TRBD1 or TRBD2 (6 bases each). Trimming stripped 2 bases from V and 0 bases from J, with 11 bases between. The CDR3 runs to 15 residues. CDR1 and CDR2 (germline): GTSNPN, SVGIG (reference sequence). This CDR3 is CAWSWGASSYNEQFF. CDR3 nucleotide sequence: TGTGCCTGGAGTTGGGGGGCTAGCTCCTACAATGAGCAGTTCTTC.

This clonotype was detected many times. The chain combines TRBV5-1 with TRBJ1-1; D is unresolved. The ends were cut back, 5 bases at V and 4 bases at J, with 12 bases in the middle. Germline V gives CDR1 SGHRS, CDR2 YFSETQ. The CDR3 has 13 amino acids. CDR3 sequence reads: CASRVPYFTEAFF. The DNA of the CDR3 is TGCGCCAGCAGAGTTCCGTACTTCACTGAAGCTTTCTTT.

This chain joins TRBV6-2 or TRBV6-3 and TRBJ1-6, with D hard to call. The CDR3 is 13 amino acids. The germline V and J ends were trimmed by 5 bases and 7 bases, with 9 bases remaining between them. From germline, CDR1 is MNHEY and CDR2 SVGEGT. The CDR3 DNA reads TGTGCCAGCAGTCCGGATGAGAATTCACCCCTCCACTTT. Amino acids: CASSPDENSPLHF.

Ten or more counts support this clonotype. V usage is TRBV4-3 and J usage is TRBJ2-1; 10 bases map to TRBD1. This CDR3 region has 16 residues. The germline CDR1 and CDR2 sequences are LGHNA and YSLEER. After removal of 0 bases from V and 5 bases from J, the junction contained 4 bases not matched to a gene. The CDR3 region is CASSQDRGQGNNEQFF. CDR3 bases: TGCGCCAGCAGCCAAGATAGGGGACAGGGGAACAATGAGCAGTTCTTC.

This clonotype has a count of ten or more. This chain uses TRBV12-3 or TRBV12-4 with TRBJ2-5; D remains ambiguous. The CDR3 length is 13 residues. The V gene lost 4 bases and the J gene lost 2 bases, with 8 bases spanning the gap. As DNA, the CDR3 is TGTGCCAGCAGTTCGGGCAGGCAAGAGACCCAGTACTTC. This translates into CASSSGRQETQYF.

This clonotype was detected many times. The chain couples TRBV28 to TRBJ1-2; 9 nucleotides match TRBD1. This CDR3 contains 14 residues. Germline assignment: CDR1 MDHEN and CDR2 SYDVKM. Trimming cost V 3 bases and J 8 bases; bases outside gene matches: 7. The CDR3: CASSFYRGRGGYTF. The CDR3 DNA reads as TGTGCCAGCAGTTTCTACAGGGGGCGAGGAGGCTACACCTTC.

This CDR3 reads CSAPLGGASSGNTIYF. In nucleotides, the CDR3 is TGCAGTGCTCCCCTTGGGGGCGCCAGCTCTGGAAACACCATATATTTT. This chain joins TRBV20-1 and TRBJ1-3, with a weak D call TRBD1 (6 bases). CDR1 is DFQATT, CDR2 SNEGSKA, per germline (reference sequence). Trimming shortened V by 5 bases and J by 0 bases, and 17 bases separated the two germline ends. The CDR3 loop spans 16 amino acids.

The DNA for the CDR3 is TGCAGTGCTAGTGGCCTAGCGGGGGACTTATACTCCTACGAGCAGTACTTC. Its protein is CSASGLAGDLYSYEQYF. J is TRBJ2-7 and V is TRBV20-1; TRBD2 matches at 10 bases. The V and J ends lost 3 bases and 0 bases, in that order; junction bases with no gene match: 11. The CDR3 totals 17 residues. CDR1 is DFQATT, CDR2 SNEGSKA, per germline (reference sequence).

This clonotype was seen at least ten times. The chain has TRBV4-3 and TRBJ2-5; TRBD2 matches 9 bases. The CDR3 sequence is 18 residues long. Germline values: CDR1 LGHNA, CDR2 YSLEER. The trim removed 1 base at V and 0 bases at J, leaving 9 bases unmatched. The CDR3 DNA reads TGCGCCAGCAGCCAAGGCGGGGCTAGCGGGATCTACCAAGAGACCCAGTACTTC. This gives the protein CASSQGGASGIYQETQYF.

The V gene is TRBV4-3, the J gene TRBJ1-1, with 8 bases aligning to TRBD1. Trimming removed 1 base from V and 5 bases from J; junction bases left unmatched: 9. CDR3 length equals 16 residues. Germline V gene lookup returns CDR1 LGHNA and CDR2 YSLEER. CDR3 DNA sequence: TGCGCCAGCAGCCAAGCTCACAGGGGGTTGGGGACTGAAGCTTTCTTT. This gives the protein CASSQAHRGLGTEAFF.

The chain uses TRBV28 and TRBJ2-5; D unresolved. Per germline, CDR1 MDHEN and CDR2 SYDVKM. The length of the CDR3 is 14 residues. V shed 5 bases and J shed 5 bases, with 15 bases lying between them. The DNA of the CDR3 is TGTGCCAGCAGTGCTAGGGTCCCATGGGAGACCCAGTACTTC. It is translated as CASSARVPWETQYF.

The rearrangement uses TRBV7-6 and TRBJ1-2; maybe TRBD1 (5 bases). The germline V and J ends were trimmed by 3 bases and 7 bases, with 15 bases remaining between them. The germline V gene encodes CDR1 SGHVS and CDR2 FNYEAQ. The CDR3 totals 14 residues. CDR3 in DNA: TGTGCCAGCAGCTTGGGGGATCCCTTCGGTGGCTACACCTTC. The encoded protein is CASSLGDPFGGYTF.

The chain combines TRBV15 with TRBJ2-1, with 8 nucleotides matching TRBD1. With 4 bases clipped from V and 3 bases from J, the junction kept 8 bases outside the gene matches. There are 16 residues in the CDR3. Germline CDR1 reads LNHNV; CDR2 reads YYDKDF (reference sequence). Written as DNA, the CDR3 is TGTGCCACCAGCATCTCCCGACAGGGGATCTACAATGAGCAGTTCTTC. Its translation: CATSISRQGIYNEQFF.

This chain links TRBV9 with TRBJ2-7; D unresolved. Germline V gene lookup returns CDR1 SGDLS and CDR2 YYNGEE. V lost 3 bases and J 3 bases, leaving 19 bases between the germline ends. The CDR3 covers 16 residues. CDR3 in amino acids: CASSANPRVSIYEQYF. The CDR3 DNA reads TGTGCCAGCAGCGCGAACCCCCGGGTCTCAATCTACGAGCAGTACTTC.

This clonotype was recorded a few times. The V call is TRBV25-1, the J call TRBJ2-1, with TRBD2 identical over 13 bases. This CDR3 spans 16 amino acids. In germline, CDR1 is MGHDK, CDR2 SYGVNS. Unmatched junction bases numbered 7, after V lost 2 bases and J lost 9 bases. The CDR3 reads CASSERTSGSFTEQFF. Written as DNA, the CDR3 is TGTGCCAGCAGTGAACGGACTAGCGGGAGTTTTACTGAGCAGTTCTTC.

This clonotype was seen only a few times. The chain carries TRBV20-1 and TRBJ2-4; perhaps D is TRBD1 or TRBD2 (5 bases each). The V end lost 0 bases, the J end lost 0 bases, and 15 bases lay between the germline ends. This CDR3 region has 17 residues. In germline, CDR1 is DFQATT, CDR2 SNEGSKA (reference sequence). CDR3 sequence (DNA): TGCAGTGCTAGAGATAGAGGGACCTATATAGCCAAAAACATTCAGTACTTC. Protein: CSARDRGTYIAKNIQYF.

This clonotype appeared once. This sequence joins TRBV19 and TRBJ2-4, with D unclear. V was clipped by 5 bases and J by 0 bases, with 11 bases between them. The CDR3 consists of 15 residues. Germline assignment: CDR1 LNHDA and CDR2 SQIVND (reference sequence). CDR3 bases: TGTGCCAGTAGTTTCACGCAGGTAGCCAAAAACATTCAGTACTTC. Protein: CASSFTQVAKNIQYF. Drawing the rest from reference TRBV19 and TRBJ2-4, the complete variable domain is DGGITQSPKYLFRKEGQNVTLSCEQNLNHDAMYWYRQDPGQGLRLIYYSQIVNDFQKGDIAEGYSVSREKKESFPLTVTSAQKNPTAFYLCASSFTQVAKNIQYFGAGTRLSVL.

This clonotype came up many times. This chain uses TRBV6-5 with TRBJ2-2; no clear D. V was trimmed by 2 bases and J by 2 bases, leaving 6 bases between them. The CDR3 covers 14 residues. Germline V gene sequence: CDR1 MNHEY, CDR2 SVGAGI. CDR3 sequence (DNA): TGTGCCAGCAGTTACACTATAAACACCGGGGAGCTGTTTTTT. Residues: CASSYTINTGELFF.

This clonotype was picked up a small number of times. The V and J genes are TRBV6-2 or TRBV6-3 and TRBJ1-3; D gene ambiguous. This CDR3 contains 15 residues. Germline loops: CDR1 MNHEY, CDR2 SVGEGT. The ends were cut back, 3 bases at V and 0 bases at J, with 9 bases in the middle. The chain's CDR3 is CASSYSHLSGNTIYF. The CDR3 bases are TGTGCCAGCAGTTATAGCCATCTCTCTGGAAACACCATATATTTT.

The table lists this clonotype with many counts. The V and J genes are TRBV5-4 and TRBJ2-1; D ambiguous. The CDR3 sequence is 14 residues long. V was pared by 3 bases and J by 10 bases, with 17 bases between. The V gene's germline CDR1 is SGHNT and CDR2 YYREEE (reference sequence). CDR3 in amino acids: CASSSWERTKEQFF. CDR3 nucleotide sequence: TGTGCCAGCAGCTCCTGGGAACGCACCAAAGAGCAGTTCTTC.

The chain links TRBV20-1 to TRBJ2-3; a weak D match, TRBD2 (6 bases). Trimming shortened V by 0 bases and J by 0 bases, and 16 bases separated the two germline ends. The CDR3 is made up of 17 amino acids. Germline CDR1 DFQATT, CDR2 SNEGSKA (reference sequence). CDR3 in DNA: TGCAGTGCTAGAGATCCTAGCGCCCGATCTAGCACAGATACGCAGTATTTT. Translated, it gives CSARDPSARSSTDTQYF.